This record looks at one TCR beta chain sequence and its context. RNA was extracted from bulk tissue without any cell sorting. This non-tumor lung sample came from over 3 cm beyond the tumor edge. The sample is drawn from a study of tumor and adjacent non-tumor tissue in lung cancer. Background on the study: Histology: eleven to twelve adenocarcinoma, a couple of squamous cell carcinoma, 1 small cell lung cancer.

TCRbeta libraries were built with three rounds of nested PCR, modified from ARM-PCR. TCRdb passed the multiplex PCR reads through MiXCR, listing each CDR3 protein once. The data show tens of thousands of distinct CDR3 sequences, 70% to 90% seen once. This CDR3 contains 13 residues. Germline CDR1 and CDR2: ENHRY and SYGVKD. V was trimmed by 6 bases and J by 2 bases, leaving 10 bases between them. The TCR was taken from a man aged 55 to 70 with non-small cell lung cancer. The sample consisted of distant non-tumor lung tissue. The chain has TRBV10-3 and TRBJ1-2, with D tentatively TRBD1 (5 bases). CDR3 loop: CAISRVENYGYTF. The CDR3 DNA sequence: TGTGCCATCAGCAGGGTAGAAAACTATGGCTACACCTTC.